This TCR beta chain appears in the sequencing data of a study of identical twins. General study points: Without tracking the same donors, conclusions rested on cross-sectional statistical analysis. Zero-insertion results could be subject to partial confounding by invariant MAIT and iNKT cells.

A universal primer binding site was introduced by template switching. The final cDNA contained unique molecular identifiers. TCRdb ran MiXCR on the 5' RACE reads and lists one entry per CDR3 protein. Among hundreds of thousands of distinct CDR3 sequences listed, roughly 18% were seen once. Trimming took off 0 bases at V and 4 bases at J, with 10 bases between the two ends. CDR1 and CDR2 (germline): LGHNA, YSLEER. This CDR3 spans 14 amino acids. In the case of this clonotype: Its cognate antigen is unknown.

These data were likewise used in another study, on T cells expressing NK-cell markers. Per that paper: In about six donors, dominant NKG2C+ clonotypes were roughly 1.0-8% of CD8+ T cells.

The TCR originated in a woman younger than 35 in good health. Material: PBMCs. The chain has TRBV4-3 and TRBJ2-7; possibly TRBD2 for D (7 bases). The CDR3 nucleotides read TGCGCCAGCAGCCAAGAGGGGGGGCTATACGAGCAGTACTTC. It translates to CASSQEGGLYEQYF.